This T cell receptor beta chain is from a study of blood T cell repertoires in COVID-19. As for the study in general: Sources were T cells, B-cell-depleted T cells, or PBMCs; the material itself was cDNA or gDNA.

V was pared by 6 bases and J by 7 bases, with 22 bases between. The CDR3 extends over 15 amino acids. Germline values: CDR1 MNHEY, CDR2 SVGAGI. Some clones are missing from TCRdb's copy, which holds only in-frame ones; the method was immunoSEQ multiplex PCR. Here the sample spans tens of thousands of clones, around 76% being singletons. This chain connects TRBV6-5 to TRBJ2-7, with D tentatively TRBD1 (6 bases). The sample comprised peripheral blood. The TCR originated in a woman in her sixties with acute or convalescent COVID-19. The CDR3 loop is CASRVDSSYLGEQYF. For the CDR3, the DNA is TGTGCCAGCAGGGTGGACAGTTCCTATCTGGGGGAGCAGTACTTC.